These 10 T cell receptor beta chains came from one sample sequenced in a study of fetal regulatory T cell absence and autoimmunity. Sequenced by immunoSEQ multiplex PCR; TCRdb stores in-frame clones only, minus some. The repertoire holds about 95,000 clones, 72% seen once, with just under 2% in the top ten. The sequenced sample consisted of pancreas tissue. These TCRs come from a male donor with IPEX syndrome.

This CDR3 is CASSGSAGVHTGELFF. CDR3 coding DNA: TGTGCCAGCAGTGGCTCGGCAGGGGTTCACACCGGGGAGCTGTTTTTT. The V gene is TRBV6-1, the J gene TRBJ2-2; tentatively, D is TRBD1 (6 bases). Germline V CDR1 and CDR2: MNHNS, SASEGT. V lost 4 bases and J lost 3, with 15 bases in between. CDR3 length equals 16 residues.

CDR3 protein: CASSPPGQNTDTQYF. As DNA, the CDR3 is TGTGCCAGCTCACCACCGGGACAAAACACAGATACGCAGTATTTT. The J gene is TRBJ2-3, the V gene TRBV18, with D perhaps TRBD1 (6 bases). Germline assignment: CDR1 KGHSH and CDR2 LQKENI. V lost 0 bases to trimming and J lost 2 bases, with 9 bases between them. This CDR3 has 15 residues.

The V gene is TRBV5-4, the J gene TRBJ2-3; 8 bases are shared with TRBD2. The CDR3 loop spans 15 amino acids. V lost 0 bases, J lost 3 bases, and 3 bases stayed unmatched. Germline CDR1 reads SGHNT; CDR2 reads YYREEE (reference sequence). The chain's CDR3 is CASSLELAGTDTQYF. For the CDR3, the DNA is TGTGCCAGCAGCTTGGAGTTAGCGGGAACAGATACGCAGTATTTT. The full variable domain, with the rest looked up from reference TRBV5-4 and TRBJ2-3, is ETGVTQSPTHLIKTRGQQVTLRCSSQSGHNTVSWYQQALGQGPQFIFQYYREEENGRGNFPPRFSGLQFPNYSSELNVNALELDDSALYLCASSLELAGTDTQYFGPGTRLTVL.

Points on this clone: Given a much more abundant clone one base away, this may be a read error. The chain employs TRBV13 and TRBJ1-3, with D perhaps TRBD1 (6 bases). V lost 3 bases and J lost 0, with 9 bases in between. The V gene's germline CDR1 is PRHDT and CDR2 FYEKMQ (reference sequence). The CDR3 sequence is 15 residues long. This CDR3 reads CASSFGQSSGNTIYF. The CDR3 bases are TGTGCCAGCAGCTTCGGACAGAGCTCTGGAAACACCATATATTTT. The complete variable domain, with remaining parts taken from reference TRBV13 and TRBJ1-3, reads AAGVIQSPRHLIKEKRETATLKCYPIPRHDTVYWYQQGPGQDPQFLISFYEKMQSDKGSIPDRFSAQQFSDYHSELNMSSLELGDSALYFCASSFGQSSGNTIYFGEGSWLTVV.

J is TRBJ2-1 and V is TRBV7-9, with 11 bases aligning to TRBD1. Germline CDR1 reads SEHNR; CDR2 reads FQNEAQ (reference sequence). Trimming at V came to 4 bases and at J to 7 bases, leaving 6 bases not matched to a gene. This CDR3 contains 15 residues. The CDR3 DNA follows: TGTGCCAGCAGCTCCGGACAGGGGGCTGAGAATGAGCAGTTCTTC. Translating gives CASSSGQGAENEQFF.

The rearrangement links TRBV6-4 to TRBJ2-3, with 7 positions matching TRBD2. J was trimmed by 1 base and V by 6 bases; bases with no gene match: 13. The germline V gene has CDR1 MRHNA and CDR2 SNTAGT. CDR3 length equals 17 residues. This CDR3 reads CASSAGTTNGGTDTQYF. The CDR3 nucleotides read TGTGCCAGCAGCGCCGGGACTACCAACGGCGGCACAGATACGCAGTATTTT.

The CDR3 is CASRPLTKNTGELFF. Written as DNA, the CDR3 is TGCGCCAGCAGGCCCTTGACTAAGAACACCGGGGAGCTGTTTTTT. J is TRBJ2-2 and V is TRBV10-2; perhaps TRBD2 as D (5 bases). V lost 6 bases and J lost 1, with 12 bases in between. The CDR3 sequence is 15 residues long. Germline V gene sequence: CDR1 WSHSY, CDR2 SAAADI.

This sequence joins TRBV6-4 and TRBJ2-1, with 13 bases identical to TRBD2. CDR1 is MRHNA, CDR2 SNTAGT, per germline. The trim removed 4 bases at V and 7 bases at J, leaving 4 bases unmatched. The CDR3 has 15 residues. The CDR3 loop reads CASSGLAGGRNEQFF. The DNA of the CDR3 is TGTGCCAGCAGTGGACTAGCGGGAGGTAGGAATGAGCAGTTCTTC.

Only a few counts were recorded for this clone. The chain links TRBV6-1 to TRBJ1-6, with D uncertain. The CDR3 is 11 residues long. The V end lost 3 bases, the J end lost 10 bases, and 4 bases lay between the germline ends. Germline V gives CDR1 MNHNS, CDR2 SASEGT. The CDR3 here is CASSEGSPLHF. The CDR3 region has the DNA TGTGCCAGCAGTGAGGGCTCACCCCTCCACTTT.

This sequence joins TRBV4-1 and TRBJ1-2; D gene unclear. The V gene's germline CDR1 is MGHRA and CDR2 YSYEKL. Deletions cut 4 bases from V and 4 bases from J, with 7 bases between. The CDR3 contains 12 residues. CDR3 sequence: CASSPGGYGYTF. CDR3 nucleotides: TGCGCCAGCAGCCCCGGCGGCTATGGCTACACCTTC.